The 14 T cell receptor beta chains given below trace back to one sample, sequenced in a study of response to subunit inactivated influenza vaccine. TCRdb reanalysed the RT-PCR reads using MiXCR and keeps one entry per CDR3 protein. The sample carries under 200,000 distinct CDR3 sequences, 9.5% to 15% recorded once. These data were also reused for a study on T cells expressing NK-cell markers. As that study records: 5'RACE template switching with UMIs generated TCR beta cDNA.

The sequenced sample was CD8+ T cells sorted from PBMCs, obtained 12 days after vaccination. These receptors were taken from a man aged 50 to 59 who received an inactivated influenza vaccine.

This clonotype is categorized as medium-sized (0.01 to 0.1%). For the CDR3, the DNA is TGTGCCAGCAGCTTAGCGCGGGCAGGCTACTCCCGCTATGGCTACACCTTC. This codes for CASSLARAGYSRYGYTF. J is TRBJ1-2 and V is TRBV7-8, with D unclear. Germline CDR1 is SGHVS and CDR2 is FQNEAQ. Trimming left V 0 bases short and J 4 bases short, with 18 bases between. The CDR3 is made up of 17 amino acids.

The chain employs TRBV10-3 and TRBJ2-1, with D tentatively TRBD1 or TRBD2 (5 bases each). In germline, CDR1 is ENHRY, CDR2 SYGVKD. V was clipped by 3 bases and J by 0 bases, with 9 bases between them. The CDR3 loop spans 15 amino acids. CDR3 bases: TGTGCCATCAGTGAACGGGGCAGCTCCTACAATGAGCAGTTCTTC. Residues: CAISERGSSYNEQFF.

The rearrangement uses TRBV2 and TRBJ1-6; the D is unclear. The CDR3 length is 16 residues. V was trimmed by 5 bases and J by 2 bases, leaving 13 bases between them. Germline CDR1 and CDR2: SNHLY and FYNNEI. CDR3 amino acids: CASSSVLSTYNSPLHF. The CDR3 DNA reads as TGTGCCAGCAGTTCGGTCTTGAGCACCTATAATTCACCCCTCCACTTT. Looking up the rest from reference TRBV2 and TRBJ1-6 gives the full variable domain: EPEVTQTPSHQVTQMGQEVILRCVPISNHLYFYWYRQILGQKVEFLVSFYNNEISEKSEIFDDQFSVERPDGSNFTLKIRSTKLEDSAMYFCASSSVLSTYNSPLHFGNGTRLTVT.

This sequence joins TRBV4-1 and TRBJ2-7; TRBD1 might be the D (5 bases). V lost 5 bases and J lost 6, with 17 bases in between. Germline V gene data show CDR1 as MGHRA and CDR2 as YSYEKL. CDR3 length: 14 residues. As DNA, the CDR3 is TGCGCCAGCAGCAGGGGCCCGATGTCGGGCGAGCAGTACTTC. It is translated as CASSRGPMSGEQYF.

The V call is TRBV5-6, the J call TRBJ2-1; the D gene is possibly TRBD1 (5 bases). This CDR3 has 15 amino acids. CDR1 SGHDT and CDR2 YYEEEE come from the germline V gene. V shed 0 bases and J shed 4 bases, with 11 bases lying between them. The CDR3 sequence: CASSLGTGRYNEQFF. CDR3 coding DNA: TGTGCCAGCAGCTTGGGTACAGGTCGGTACAATGAGCAGTTCTTC. The full variable domain, with the rest looked up from reference TRBV5-6 and TRBJ2-1, is DAGVTQSPTHLIKTRGQQVTLRCSPKSGHDTVSWYQQALGQGPQFIFQYYEEEERQRGNFPDRFSGHQFPNYSSELNVNALLLGDSALYLCASSLGTGRYNEQFFGPGTRLTVL.

This clonotype was detected a few times. The rearrangement joins TRBV28 to TRBJ2-7; TRBD1 aligns across 7 bases. From germline, CDR1 is MDHEN and CDR2 SYDVKM. This CDR3 contains 17 residues. The ends lost 2 bases at V and 0 bases at J; junction bases unmatched: 10. In DNA form, the CDR3 reads TGTGCCAGCAGTTTAGGGATAAGGGACAGTAACTCCTACGAGCAGTACTTC. Protein: CASSLGIRDSNSYEQYF.

This clonotype was found a few times. The J gene is TRBJ2-3, the V gene TRBV6-2 or TRBV6-3, with D perhaps TRBD2 (6 bases). CDR1 and CDR2 from the germline V gene are MNHEY and SVGEGT. This CDR3 has 14 amino acids. Trimming shortened V by 1 base and J by 6 bases, and 11 bases separated the two germline ends. The CDR3 DNA follows: TGTGCCAGCAGTTACTACGGGGGTAGTGATACGCAGTATTTT. Its protein product is CASSYYGGSDTQYF.

J is TRBJ1-3 and V is TRBV2; unclear D gene. The CDR3 sequence is 17 residues long. Germline lookup yields CDR1 SNHLY and CDR2 FYNNEI. The CDR3 protein is CTISLGALALSGNTIYF. For the CDR3, the DNA is TGTACCATCAGTTTAGGCGCACTAGCTCTCTCTGGAAACACCATATATTTT.

The V and J genes are TRBV20-1 and TRBJ2-1; D may be TRBD2 (5 bases). V gave up 0 bases and J gave up 1 base, with 10 bases separating them. CDR3 length equals 15 residues. CDR1 and CDR2 (germline): DFQATT, SNEGSKA (reference sequence). This chain's CDR3 is CSARDYRGSYNEQFF. As DNA, the CDR3 is TGCAGTGCTAGAGATTATCGAGGGTCCTACAATGAGCAGTTCTTC.

The chain uses TRBV28 and TRBJ2-2; TRBD1 is a possible D gene (5 bases). The CDR3 has 13 amino acids. Germline CDR1 is MDHEN and CDR2 is SYDVKM. Trimming left V 3 bases short and J 6 bases short, with 8 bases between. The CDR3 protein is CASSFIQAGELFF. CDR3 sequence (DNA): TGTGCCAGCAGTTTCATACAGGCCGGGGAGCTGTTTTTT. Variable domain in full (rest from reference TRBV28 and TRBJ2-2): DVKVTQSSRYLVKRTGEKVFLECVQDMDHENMFWYRQDPGLGLRLIYFSYDVKMKEKGDIPEGYSVSREKKERFSLILESASTNQTSMYLCASSFIQAGELFFGEGSRLTVL.

This clonotype was observed many times. The chain links TRBV24-1 to TRBJ2-5, with D possibly TRBD2 on 6 matching bases. The germline V and J ends were trimmed by 4 bases and 0 bases, with 8 bases remaining between them. CDR1 and CDR2 (germline): KGHDR, SFDVKD. CDR3 size: 14 residues. The CDR3 region has the DNA TGTGCCACCAGTGACACTAGCCACCAAGAGACCCAGTACTTC. Translation gives CATSDTSHQETQYF.

The chain employs TRBV28 and TRBJ2-1; D perhaps matches TRBD1 (6 bases). V lost 3 bases and J lost 6, with 12 bases in between. The CDR3 loop spans 14 amino acids. CDR1 is MDHEN and CDR2 is SYDVKM in the germline V gene. The CDR3 nucleotides read TGTGCCAGCAGTTTGTATGGGGGCTCCAATGAGCAGTTCTTC. It specifies CASSLYGGSNEQFF.

The table lists this clonotype with a few counts. The chain is built from TRBV28 and TRBJ1-3; D is perhaps TRBD1 (5 bases). Germline lookup yields CDR1 MDHEN and CDR2 SYDVKM. The CDR3 extends over 12 amino acids. V lost 2 bases to trimming and J lost 9 bases, with 8 bases between them. The CDR3 nucleotides are TGTGCCAGCAGTTTAGAAGGGACCACCATATATTTT. This codes for CASSLEGTTIYF.

This clonotype was detected a few times. The rearrangement joins TRBV19 to TRBJ1-5, with 11 bases fitting TRBD1. The ends lost 9 bases at V and 1 base at J; junction bases unmatched: 2. Germline-derived CDR1 and CDR2 are LNHDA and SQIVND (reference sequence). The CDR3 is 14 residues long. The CDR3 region has the DNA TGTGCCAGCGGACAGGGGGCGAGCAATCAGCCCCAGCATTTT. Encoded protein: CASGQGASNQPQHF. Supplemented by reference TRBV19 and TRBJ1-5, the full variable domain reads DGGITQSPKYLFRKEGQNVTLSCEQNLNHDAMYWYRQDPGQGLRLIYYSQIVNDFQKGDIAEGYSVSREKKESFPLTVTSAQKNPTAFYLCASGQGASNQPQHFGDGTRLSIL.